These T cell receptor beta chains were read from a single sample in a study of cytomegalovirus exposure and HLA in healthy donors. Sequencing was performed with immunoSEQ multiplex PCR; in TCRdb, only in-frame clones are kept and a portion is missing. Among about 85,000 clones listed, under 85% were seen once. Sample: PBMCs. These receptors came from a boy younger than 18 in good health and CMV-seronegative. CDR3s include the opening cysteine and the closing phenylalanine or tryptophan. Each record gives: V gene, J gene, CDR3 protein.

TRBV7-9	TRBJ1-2	CASSQMTGGYGYTF
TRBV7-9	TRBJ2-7	CASSAQGALSYEQYF
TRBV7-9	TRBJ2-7	CASSSQAGDQYF
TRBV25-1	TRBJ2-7	CASSDRGESYEQYF
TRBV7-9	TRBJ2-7	CASSQGQLDYEQYF
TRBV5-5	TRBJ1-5	CASSLGQNQPQHF
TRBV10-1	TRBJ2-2	CASSERTVTGELFF
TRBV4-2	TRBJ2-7	CASSHLGTSYEQYF
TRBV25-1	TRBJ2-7	CASRALGLQGHEQYF
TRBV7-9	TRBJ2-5	CASSLYDLQAETQYF